This TCR beta chain was identified during a study of shared T cell receptors in the human thymus. Germline values: CDR1 MNHEY, CDR2 SMNVEV (reference sequence). The germline V and J ends were trimmed by 3 bases and 0 bases, with 11 bases remaining between them. This CDR3 spans 16 amino acids. Only in-frame clones appear in the TCRdb table, and some are missing; sequencing was by immunoSEQ multiplex PCR. The table has under 450,000 clones, 95% seen once. The source of this sequence is a human donor. The chain couples TRBV27 to TRBJ2-2; tentative D call: TRBD2 (5 bases). The sample comprised thymocytes. Here the CDR3 reads CASSLIGEPNTGELFF. For the CDR3, the DNA is TGTGCCAGCAGTTTGATCGGGGAACCGAACACCGGGGAGCTGTTTTTT.